The sequence of this T cell receptor beta chain was determined in a study of T cell responses to AZD1222 COVID-19 vaccine (dated by TCRdb to the early 2020s). As for the study more broadly: A total of approximately 240 trial participants underwent TCR sequencing, of whom 207 received two doses of AZD1222 and about 26 received two doses of the MenACWY control vaccine. Trial participants were enrolled into age subgroups of 18-55, 56-69 and 70-plus years, which contained 148, 28 and 57 TCR-sequenced participants, respectively. Broad study findings and their caveats: Conclusions about previously exposed vaccinees are limited, since just five or six AZD1222 recipients were seropositive for SARS-CoV-2 at baseline. Reportedly, almost half of the unique spike-specific TCRs recognized epitopes lying outside the regions that are mutated in the B.1.351 and B.1.1.7 variants. A significant rise in spike-specific TCR breadth and depth was observed after two AZD1222 doses relative to day 0 and relative to MenACWY recipients. In the small 56-69-year group, the increase in depth fell short of significance, most likely because of low power. The vaccine-associated CD4 TCRs covered the entire spike protein, and the dominant responses fell in regions 160-218 and 743-854. Because no day 14 peak-response samples were available, the repertoires could be characterized only after the peak T cell response. Most participants were white British and females outnumbered males, and the authors suggested that clonal diversity may have been underestimated.

The CDR3 runs 15 amino acids, cysteine and phenylalanine included. Only the CDR3 region is kept as DNA, spanning 45 bases read in frame from base 1. Relative to germline, V is 1 base shorter and J is 6 bases shorter, with 10 bases between their ends. The germline V gene specifies LGHNA as CDR1 and YNFKEQ as CDR2. Remarks on this clone: Its antigen has not been determined. Base qualities are not at hand, and no much larger clone is one base apart.

The CDR3 regions of human TCRbeta chains were analyzed by immunosequencing. The original methods were these. TCRs in the repertoires were compared against a reference library of SARS-CoV-2-specific TCRs that had been generated with the MIRA antigen-specificity platform. Breadth was defined as the fraction of unique TCRs that were SARS-CoV-2-associated. Depth was defined as the fraction of total T cells that were SARS-CoV-2-associated. Using the MIRA data, each spike-specific TCR was assigned both to the spike region to which the TCR was reactive and to a CD4 or CD8 class. Log10-transformed breadth and depth values were compared by one-way ANOVA with Sidak's multiple comparisons tests. As stored in TCRdb, this immuneACCESS dataset retains in-frame rearrangements with V and J assigned. A fraction of the clones does not appear; measured against another copy, unresolved V genes explain less than half of the discrepancy, and the remainder lacks a known reason. The DNA was the basis for D and trimming; V, J and clone size are from that table. Counted in this sample were nearly 110,000 clones; 80% to 95% of them appeared once. Roughly 9% of the sample goes to the ten largest clones.

The meaning of the sample's time point label: about 28 days (+/-7) after the second vaccine dose. AZD1222 recipients given second doses at about 4 weeks or at about 12 weeks were pooled, since spike-specific TCR depth and breadth were not found to differ between the two schedules. Vaccinee samples were obtained from the UK trials COV001 and COV002, which included a single-blind randomized controlled phase 2/3 trial of AZD1222 (ChAdOx1 nCoV-19) in healthy adults. For TCRbeta chain sequencing, PBMC samples from trial participants were taken at day 0 and at day 28 after the second dose. The sequence was obtained from an adult who received the AZD1222 COVID-19 vaccine. Sequenced here: peripheral blood, sampled 28 days after the second AZD1222 dose. The chain is assembled from TRBV4-2 and TRBJ1-6; perhaps TRBD1 is the D gene, with 5 bases matching. The nucleotide sequence reads as follows: TGTGCCAGCAGCCAAGGGGGGGAGTTTAATTCACCCCTCCACTTT. The resulting protein is CASSQGGEFNSPLHF.